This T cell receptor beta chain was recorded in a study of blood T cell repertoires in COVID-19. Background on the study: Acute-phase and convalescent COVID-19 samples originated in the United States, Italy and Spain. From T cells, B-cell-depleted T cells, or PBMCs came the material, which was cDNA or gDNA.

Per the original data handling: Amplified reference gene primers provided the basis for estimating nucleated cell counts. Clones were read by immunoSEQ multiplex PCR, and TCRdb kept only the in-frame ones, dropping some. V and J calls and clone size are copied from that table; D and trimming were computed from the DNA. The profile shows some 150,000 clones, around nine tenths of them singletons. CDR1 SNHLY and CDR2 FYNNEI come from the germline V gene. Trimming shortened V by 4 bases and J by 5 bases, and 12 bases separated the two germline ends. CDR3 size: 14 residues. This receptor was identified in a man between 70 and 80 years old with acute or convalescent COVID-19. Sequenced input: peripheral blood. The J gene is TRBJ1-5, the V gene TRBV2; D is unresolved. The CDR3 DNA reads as TGTGCCAGCAGTGGACCCGGGGTTCATCAGCCCCAGCATTTT. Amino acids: CASSGPGVHQPQHF.